This is a list of T cell receptor beta chains from one sample in a study of blood T cell repertoires in COVID-19. The assay was immunoSEQ multiplex PCR, and TCRdb's table has in-frame clones only and misses some. The sample shows approximately 75,000 clones, roughly 84% of them seen only once. The sequenced material came from peripheral blood. The origin of the receptors is a young man with COVID-19, enrolled during active disease. Each CDR3 is given with its conserved first and last residue. D genes are given only for firm matches. The size field is filled for only some rows; it gives once, few, many or a size class.

>TRBD1|TRBV7-9|TRBJ2-5|NA
CASSTTEGAGETQYF
TGTGCCAGCAGCACAACCGAGGGGGCCGGAGAGACCCAGTACTTC
>TRBD1|TRBV3-1/TRBV3-2|TRBJ2-1|NA
CASSPTRDRPYNEQFF
TGTGCCAGCAGCCCAACCCGGGACAGGCCTTACAATGAGCAGTTCTTC
>TRBD1|TRBV5-4|TRBJ2-5|NA
CASSHDGTGTETQYF
TGTGCCAGCAGCCACGACGGGACAGGGACAGAGACCCAGTACTTC
>TRBD1|TRBV5-4|TRBJ2-7|NA
CASSLKQGANEQYF
TGTGCCAGCAGCTTAAAACAGGGGGCTAACGAGCAGTACTTC
>TRBD2|TRBV7-9|TRBJ2-3|NA
CASSSRAGVGTDTQYF
TGTGCCAGCAGCTCCCGAGCGGGAGTGGGCACAGATACGCAGTATTTT
>NA|TRBV29-1|TRBJ2-7|NA
CSVVPVLGAPHYEQYF
TGCAGCGTTGTCCCCGTCTTGGGGGCGCCCCACTACGAGCAGTACTTC
>TRBD1|TRBV19|TRBJ2-7|NA
CASSISGTGGNEQYF
TGTGCCAGTAGTATCTCCGGGACAGGGGGTAACGAGCAGTACTTC
>NA|TRBV18|TRBJ2-2|NA
CASSPPSNTGELFF
TGTGCCAGCTCACCTCCATCGAACACCGGGGAGCTGTTTTTT
>NA|TRBV7-8|TRBJ2-1|NA
CASSLPRDSKSAGYNEQFF
TGTGCCAGCAGCTTACCCCGGGACAGCAAGTCCGCGGGGTACAATGAGCAGTTCTTC
>TRBD2|TRBV6-1|TRBJ2-5|NA
CASRAGGLSETQYF
TGTGCCAGCCGGGCGGGAGGGCTTTCAGAGACCCAGTACTTC
>TRBD2|TRBV10-3|TRBJ2-1|NA
CAISETGASGNEQFF
TGTGCCATCAGTGAGACTGGTGCTAGCGGCAATGAGCAGTTCTTC
>NA|TRBV5-1|TRBJ1-5|NA
CASIRDFSNQPQHF
TGCGCCAGCATCCGTGACTTTTCAAATCAGCCCCAGCATTTT
>TRBD1|TRBV9|TRBJ1-1|NA
CASSPYGQVEAFF
TGTGCCAGCAGCCCCTACGGACAGGTTGAAGCTTTCTTT
>TRBD2|TRBV29-1|TRBJ2-3|NA
CSVEGSGASTDTQYF
TGCAGCGTTGAGGGGAGCGGGGCTAGCACAGATACGCAGTATTTT
>TRBD1|TRBV27|TRBJ2-7|NA
CASSPGGLVEQYF
TGTGCCAGCAGTCCAGGGGGCCTTGTCGAGCAGTACTTC
>TRBD2|TRBV6-5|TRBJ2-7|NA
CASRVAGDYEQYF
TGTGCCAGCAGGGTAGCGGGAGACTACGAGCAGTACTTC
>NA|TRBV7-2|TRBJ1-1|few
CASSLDRDTEAFF
TGTGCCAGCAGCTTAGACAGGGATACTGAAGCTTTCTTT
>NA|TRBV27|TRBJ1-6|NA
CASSWQGRESPLHF
TGTGCCAGCAGTTGGCAGGGCCGGGAGTCACCCCTCCACTTT
>NA|TRBV10-1|TRBJ2-7|few
CASSESSSDEQYF
TGCGCCAGCAGTGAGTCGAGCTCGGACGAGCAGTACTTC
>TRBD2|TRBV5-4|TRBJ2-2|NA
CASSLGGRVNTGELFF
TGTGCCAGCAGCTTGGGAGGGAGGGTGAACACCGGGGAGCTGTTTTTT
>NA|TRBV25-1|TRBJ2-5|NA
CASKEETQYF
TGTGCCAGCAAGGAGGAGACCCAGTACTTC
>TRBD2|TRBV19|TRBJ2-1|NA
CATSPETSGRNEQFF
TGTGCCACCTCTCCGGAGACTAGCGGAAGGAATGAGCAGTTCTTC
>TRBD2|TRBV7-2|TRBJ2-3|NA
CASSLGYGTSAADTQYF
TGTGCCAGCAGCTTGGGATACGGGACTAGCGCCGCAGATACGCAGTATTTT
>NA|TRBV2|TRBJ2-7|NA
CATQEGATLYSYEQYF
TGTGCCACTCAGGAGGGGGCCACACTCTACTCCTACGAGCAGTACTTC
>TRBD2|TRBV7-3|TRBJ2-3|NA
CASSHTSGSSDTQYF
TGTGCCAGCAGTCATACTAGCGGGAGCTCAGATACGCAGTATTTT
>TRBD1|TRBV18|TRBJ2-6|NA
CASSLRLQGGPGANVLTF
TGTGCCAGCTCACTTCGGTTACAGGGGGGACCTGGGGCCAACGTCCTGACTTTC
>TRBD1|TRBV28|TRBJ2-1|NA
CASSSGTGGYNEQFF
TGTGCCAGCAGCTCCGGGACAGGGGGCTACAATGAGCAGTTCTTC
>TRBD1|TRBV20-1|TRBJ1-1|once
CSASTRGQANTEAFF
TGCAGTGCTAGTACTAGGGGACAGGCGAACACTGAAGCTTTCTTT
>TRBD2|TRBV10-3|TRBJ2-1|NA
CAISRSSPTSGRNYNEQFF
TGTGCCATCAGTAGATCATCCCCGACTAGCGGGAGGAATTACAATGAGCAGTTCTTC
>TRBD1|TRBV6-4|TRBJ1-5|many
CASSESGTGNQPQHF
TGTGCCAGCAGTGAGTCCGGGACAGGTAATCAGCCCCAGCATTTT
>NA|TRBV5-1|TRBJ2-7|NA
CASSRTSSYEQYF
TGCGCCAGCAGCAGGACTTCCTCCTACGAGCAGTACTTC
>TRBD1|TRBV6-5|TRBJ1-3|NA
CASRGQAFSGNTIYF
TGTGCCAGCAGGGGACAGGCCTTCTCTGGAAACACCATATATTTT
>NA|TRBV6-1|TRBJ1-5|NA
CASSELNQPQHF
TGTGCCAGCAGTGAACTCAATCAGCCCCAGCATTTT
>TRBD1|TRBV5-1|TRBJ1-1|NA
CASRADRGATEAFF
TGCGCCAGCAGAGCGGACAGGGGGGCCACTGAAGCTTTCTTT
>NA|TRBV28|TRBJ2-7|NA
CASLRRQIAYEQYF
TGTGCCAGCCTCAGGAGACAGATTGCCTACGAGCAGTACTTC
>NA|TRBV7-9|TRBJ2-7|NA
CASSLARTGEQYF
TGTGCCAGCAGCTTAGCGAGAACCGGGGAGCAGTACTTC
>NA|TRBV7-8|TRBJ2-2|NA
CASSLVAGPNTGELFF
TGTGCCAGCAGCTTAGTCGCAGGGCCGAACACCGGGGAGCTGTTTTTT
>TRBD2|TRBV19|TRBJ2-7|NA
CASSTTASGRSYEQYF
TGTGCCAGTAGCACAACCGCTAGCGGGAGATCCTACGAGCAGTACTTC
>NA|TRBV7-9|TRBJ1-6|NA
CASSLGSGYNSPLHF
TGTGCCAGCAGCTTAGGTAGCGGGTATAATTCACCCCTCCACTTT
>TRBD1|TRBV7-8|TRBJ1-2|NA
CASSARQGALDYGYTF
TGTGCCAGCAGCGCGCGACAGGGGGCGCTCGACTATGGCTACACCTTC
>NA|TRBV9|TRBJ2-5|NA
CASSERDKETQYF
TGTGCCAGCAGCGAGAGGGACAAAGAGACCCAGTACTTC
>NA|TRBV5-4|TRBJ2-7|NA
CASSLLAGTSAYEQYF
TGTGCCAGCAGCCTATTGGCCGGGACTTCAGCCTACGAGCAGTACTTC
>NA|TRBV2|TRBJ1-5|NA
CASSGQGLLSNQPQHF
TGTGCCAGCAGTGGCCAGGGCCTTCTTAGCAATCAGCCCCAGCATTTT
>TRBD2|TRBV6-2/TRBV6-3|TRBJ2-7|NA
CASSFREGRYEQYF
TGTGCCAGCAGTTTTAGGGAGGGCCGGTACGAGCAGTACTTC
>NA|TRBV6-2/TRBV6-3|TRBJ1-4|NA
CASSIRLGGPTNEKLFF
TGTGCCAGCAGTATTCGCCTCGGGGGTCCAACTAATGAAAAACTGTTTTTT
>TRBD2|TRBV6-4|TRBJ2-3|NA
CASSVEAGGPPDTQYF
TGTGCCAGCAGTGTTGAAGCGGGAGGGCCCCCAGATACGCAGTATTTT
>TRBD2|TRBV19|TRBJ2-3|once
CASSISNAGGATDTQYF
TGTGCCAGTAGTATCTCGAATGCGGGGGGCGCAACAGATACGCAGTATTTT
>TRBD1|TRBV6-2/TRBV6-3|TRBJ1-2|NA
CASSLVLGQQINYGYTF
TGTGCCAGCAGCCTCGTGTTGGGACAGCAAATTAACTATGGCTACACCTTC